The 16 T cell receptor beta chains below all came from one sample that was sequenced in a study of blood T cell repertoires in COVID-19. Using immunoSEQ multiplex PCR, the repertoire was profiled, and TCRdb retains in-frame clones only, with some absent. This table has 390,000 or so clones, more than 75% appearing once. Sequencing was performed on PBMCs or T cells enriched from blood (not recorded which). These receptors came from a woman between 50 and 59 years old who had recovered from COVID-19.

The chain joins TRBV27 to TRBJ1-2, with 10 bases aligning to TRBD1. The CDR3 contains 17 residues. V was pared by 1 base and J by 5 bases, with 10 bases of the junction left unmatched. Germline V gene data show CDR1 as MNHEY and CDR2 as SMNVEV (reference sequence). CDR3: CASSLWASGQGEYGYTF. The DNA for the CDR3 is TGTGCCAGCAGTTTATGGGCCTCCGGACAGGGGGAATATGGCTACACCTTC.

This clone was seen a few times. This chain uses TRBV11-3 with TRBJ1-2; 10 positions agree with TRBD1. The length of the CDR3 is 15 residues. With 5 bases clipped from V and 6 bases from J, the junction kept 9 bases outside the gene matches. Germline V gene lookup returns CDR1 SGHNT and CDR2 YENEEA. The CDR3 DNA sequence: TGTGCCAGCAGCCCGCCTCAGACAGGGGGCAATGGCTACACCTTC. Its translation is CASSPPQTGGNGYTF.

The CDR3 reads CASSSPQGTEQYF. CDR3 coding DNA: TGTGCCAGCAGCTCCCCCCAGGGTACCGAGCAGTACTTC. V usage is TRBV27 and J usage is TRBJ2-7, with TRBD1 as a possible D gene (5 bases). Germline CDR1 and CDR2: MNHEY and SMNVEV (reference sequence). The CDR3 runs to 13 residues. Trimming shortened V by 6 bases and J by 6 bases, and 15 bases separated the two germline ends.

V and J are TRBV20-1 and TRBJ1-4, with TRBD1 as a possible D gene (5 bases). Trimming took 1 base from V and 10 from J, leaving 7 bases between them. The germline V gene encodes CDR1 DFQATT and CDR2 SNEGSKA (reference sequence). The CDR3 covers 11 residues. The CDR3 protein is CSARVQGKLFF. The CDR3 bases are TGCAGTGCTAGAGTGCAGGGAAAACTGTTTTTT.

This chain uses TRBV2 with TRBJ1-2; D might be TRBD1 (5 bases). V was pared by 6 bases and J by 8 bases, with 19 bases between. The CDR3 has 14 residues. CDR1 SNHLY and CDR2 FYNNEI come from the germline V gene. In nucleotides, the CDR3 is TGTGCCAGCAGAGATACAGGACCGTTGAACGGCTACACCTTC. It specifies CASRDTGPLNGYTF. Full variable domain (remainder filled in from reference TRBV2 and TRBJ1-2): EPEVTQTPSHQVTQMGQEVILRCVPISNHLYFYWYRQILGQKVEFLVSFYNNEISEKSEIFDDQFSVERPDGSNFTLKIRSTKLEDSAMYFCASRDTGPLNGYTFGSGTRLTVV.

CDR3 sequence reads: CASSPGQSTDTQYF. CDR3 bases: TGTGCCAGCAGCCCCGGACAGTCCACAGATACGCAGTATTTT. This sequence joins TRBV5-5 and TRBJ2-3; D may be TRBD1 (6 bases). From germline, CDR1 is SGHKS and CDR2 YYEKEE (reference sequence). Trimming removed 4 bases at V and 2 bases at J, with 11 bases between. The CDR3 sequence is 14 residues long.

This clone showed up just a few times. The CDR3 DNA reads TGTGCCAGCAGCCAAGAAAGACAGGGGTGGACCTACGAGCAGTACTTC. This codes for CASSQERQGWTYEQYF. This chain uses TRBV3-1 (or the pseudogene TRBV3-2) with TRBJ2-7, with TRBD1 matching over 8 bases. V shed 0 bases and J 2 bases; nucleotides not matched to a gene: 6. Germline assignment: CDR1 LGHDT and CDR2 YNNKEL (reference sequence). The CDR3 runs 16 residues.

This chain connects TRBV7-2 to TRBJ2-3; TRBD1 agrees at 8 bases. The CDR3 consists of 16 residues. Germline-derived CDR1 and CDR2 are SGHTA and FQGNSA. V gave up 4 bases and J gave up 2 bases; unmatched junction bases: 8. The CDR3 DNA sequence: TGTGCCAGCAGCTGGACAGGGCGACTACACACAGATACGCAGTATTTT. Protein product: CASSWTGRLHTDTQYF.

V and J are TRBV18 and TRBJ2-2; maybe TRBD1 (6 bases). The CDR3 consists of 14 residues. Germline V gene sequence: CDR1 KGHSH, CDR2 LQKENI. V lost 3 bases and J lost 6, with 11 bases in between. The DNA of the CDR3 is TGTGCCAGCTCACCCTCGGACAGTCCCGGGGAGCTGTTTTTT. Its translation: CASSPSDSPGELFF.

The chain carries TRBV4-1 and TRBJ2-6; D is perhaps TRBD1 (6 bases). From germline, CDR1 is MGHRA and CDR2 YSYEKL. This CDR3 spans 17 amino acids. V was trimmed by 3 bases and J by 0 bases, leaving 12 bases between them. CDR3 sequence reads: CASSQGDRSSGANVLTF. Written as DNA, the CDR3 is TGCGCCAGCAGCCAGGGAGACAGGAGCTCTGGGGCCAACGTCCTGACTTTC.

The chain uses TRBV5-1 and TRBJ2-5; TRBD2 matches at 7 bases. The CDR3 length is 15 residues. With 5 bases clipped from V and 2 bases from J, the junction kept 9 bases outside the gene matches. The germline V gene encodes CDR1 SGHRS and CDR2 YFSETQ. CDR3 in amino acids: CASRKAGPSQETQYF. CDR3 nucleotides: TGCGCCAGCAGAAAAGCGGGGCCAAGTCAAGAGACCCAGTACTTC.

The CDR3 region is CASSYPRTGEYTEAFF. The CDR3 DNA sequence: TGTGCCAGCAGTTACCCCAGGACAGGGGAGTACACTGAAGCTTTCTTT. V and J are TRBV6-5 and TRBJ1-1; 9 positions agree with TRBD1. The CDR3 runs to 16 residues. Losses at the gene ends were 2 bases for V and 3 bases for J; bases not matched to a gene: 7. Looked up from germline, CDR1 is MNHEY and CDR2 is SVGAGI.

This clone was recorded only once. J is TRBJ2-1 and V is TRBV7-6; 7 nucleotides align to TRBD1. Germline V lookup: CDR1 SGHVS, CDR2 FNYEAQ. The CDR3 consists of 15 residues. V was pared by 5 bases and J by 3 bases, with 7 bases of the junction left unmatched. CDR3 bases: TGTGCCAGCAGCACACCGGGACAGAACTACAATGAGCAGTTCTTC. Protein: CASSTPGQNYNEQFF.

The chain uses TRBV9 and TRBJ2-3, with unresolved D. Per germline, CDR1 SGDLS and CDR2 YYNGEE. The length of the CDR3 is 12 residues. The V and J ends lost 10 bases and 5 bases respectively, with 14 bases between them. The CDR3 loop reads CAPNPGLDTQYF. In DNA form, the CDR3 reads TGTGCCCCTAATCCAGGTCTAGATACGCAGTATTTT.

The CDR3 spells CASSWTGRTSGNTIYF. CDR3 bases: TGTGCCAGCAGTTGGACAGGGAGAACTTCTGGAAACACCATATATTTT. This chain joins TRBV6-5 and TRBJ1-3; 8 nucleotides match TRBD1. The germline V gene encodes CDR1 MNHEY and CDR2 SVGAGI. There are 16 residues in the CDR3. V lost 4 bases, J lost 1 base, and 6 bases stayed unmatched.

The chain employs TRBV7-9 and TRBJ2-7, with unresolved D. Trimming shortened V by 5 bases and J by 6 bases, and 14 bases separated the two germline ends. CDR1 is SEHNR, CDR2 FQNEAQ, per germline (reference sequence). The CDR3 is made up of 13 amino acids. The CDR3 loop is CASSVYGLVEQYF. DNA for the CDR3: TGTGCCAGCAGCGTCTACGGGTTGGTCGAGCAGTACTTC. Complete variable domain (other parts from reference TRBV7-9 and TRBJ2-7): DTGVSQNPRHKITKRGQNVTFRCDPISEHNRLYWYRQTLGQGPEFLTYFQNEAQLEKSRLLSDRFSAERPKGSFSTLEIQRTEQGDSAMYLCASSVYGLVEQYFGPGTRLTVT.